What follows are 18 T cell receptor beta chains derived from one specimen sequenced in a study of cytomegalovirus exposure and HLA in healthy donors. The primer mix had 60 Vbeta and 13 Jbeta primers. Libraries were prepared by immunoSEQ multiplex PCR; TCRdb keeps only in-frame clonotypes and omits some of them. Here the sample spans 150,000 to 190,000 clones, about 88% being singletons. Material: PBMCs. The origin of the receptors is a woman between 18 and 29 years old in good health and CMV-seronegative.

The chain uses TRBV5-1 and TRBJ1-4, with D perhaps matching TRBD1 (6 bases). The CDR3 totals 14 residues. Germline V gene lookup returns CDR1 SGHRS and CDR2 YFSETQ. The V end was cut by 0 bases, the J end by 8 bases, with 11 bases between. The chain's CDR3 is CASSLVQGREKLFF. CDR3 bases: TGCGCCAGCAGCTTGGTACAGGGACGGGAAAAACTGTTTTTT.

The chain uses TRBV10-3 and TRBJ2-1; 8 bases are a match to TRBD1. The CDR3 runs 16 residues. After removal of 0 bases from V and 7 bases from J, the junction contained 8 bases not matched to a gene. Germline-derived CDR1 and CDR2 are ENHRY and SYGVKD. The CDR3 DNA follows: TGTGCCATCAGTGAGTCTGGCAGGGGGCTCGGTAATGAGCAGTTCTTC. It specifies CAISESGRGLGNEQFF.

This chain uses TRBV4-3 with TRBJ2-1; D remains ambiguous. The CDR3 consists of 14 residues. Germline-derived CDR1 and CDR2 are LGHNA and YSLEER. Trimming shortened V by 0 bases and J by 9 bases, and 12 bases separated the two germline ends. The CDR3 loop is CASSQDIEVREQFF. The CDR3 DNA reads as TGCGCCAGCAGCCAAGATATCGAGGTCCGTGAGCAGTTCTTC.

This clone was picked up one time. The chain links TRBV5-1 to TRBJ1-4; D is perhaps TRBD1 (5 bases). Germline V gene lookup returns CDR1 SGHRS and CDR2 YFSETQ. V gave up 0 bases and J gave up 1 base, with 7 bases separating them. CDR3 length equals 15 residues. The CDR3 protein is CASSLAGVTNEKLFF. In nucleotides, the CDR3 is TGCGCCAGCAGCTTGGCGGGGGTAACTAATGAAAAACTGTTTTTT.

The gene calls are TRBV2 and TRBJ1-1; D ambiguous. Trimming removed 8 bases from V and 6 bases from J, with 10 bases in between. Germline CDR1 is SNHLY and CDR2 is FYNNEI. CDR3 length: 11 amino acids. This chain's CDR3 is CASLRASEAFF. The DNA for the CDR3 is TGTGCCAGCCTGCGGGCGTCTGAAGCTTTCTTT.

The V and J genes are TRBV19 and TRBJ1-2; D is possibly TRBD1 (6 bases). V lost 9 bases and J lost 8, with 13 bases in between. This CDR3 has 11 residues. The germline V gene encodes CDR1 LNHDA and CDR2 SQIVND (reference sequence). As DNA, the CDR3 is TGTGCCAGCCTTAGGGGGAGCGGCTACACCTTC. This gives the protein CASLRGSGYTF.

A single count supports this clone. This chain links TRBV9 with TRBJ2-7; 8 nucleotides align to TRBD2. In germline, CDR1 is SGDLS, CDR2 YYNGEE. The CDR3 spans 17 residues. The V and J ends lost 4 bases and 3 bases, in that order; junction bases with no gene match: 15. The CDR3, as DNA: TGTGCCAGCAGCCCCGAGCATCAGCGGGGGACATTCTACGAGCAGTACTTC. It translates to CASSPEHQRGTFYEQYF. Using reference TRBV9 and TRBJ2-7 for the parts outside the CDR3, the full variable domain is DSGVTQTPKHLITATGQRVTLRCSPRSGDLSVYWYQQSLDQGLQFLIQYYNGEERAKGNILERFSAQQFPDLHSELNLSSLELGDSALYFCASSPEHQRGTFYEQYFGPGTRLTVT.

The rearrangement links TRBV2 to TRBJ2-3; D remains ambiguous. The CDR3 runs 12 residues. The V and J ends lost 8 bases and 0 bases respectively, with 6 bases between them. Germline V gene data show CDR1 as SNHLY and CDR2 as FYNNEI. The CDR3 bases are TGTGCCAGCGCGCTTAGCACAGATACGCAGTATTTT. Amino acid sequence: CASALSTDTQYF.

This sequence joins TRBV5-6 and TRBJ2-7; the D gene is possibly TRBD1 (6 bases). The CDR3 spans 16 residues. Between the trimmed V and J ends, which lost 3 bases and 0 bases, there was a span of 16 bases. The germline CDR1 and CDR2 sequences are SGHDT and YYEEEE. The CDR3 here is CASSSGTFGSSYEQYF. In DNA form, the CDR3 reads TGTGCCAGCAGCTCCGGGACATTCGGAAGCTCCTACGAGCAGTACTTC.

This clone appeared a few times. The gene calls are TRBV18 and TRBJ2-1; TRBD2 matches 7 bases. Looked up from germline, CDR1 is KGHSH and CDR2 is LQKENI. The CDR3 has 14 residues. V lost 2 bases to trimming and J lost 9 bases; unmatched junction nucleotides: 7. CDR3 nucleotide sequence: TGTGCCAGCTCACCAGGGAGGGCGGTGGGTGAGCAGTTCTTC. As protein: CASSPGRAVGEQFF.

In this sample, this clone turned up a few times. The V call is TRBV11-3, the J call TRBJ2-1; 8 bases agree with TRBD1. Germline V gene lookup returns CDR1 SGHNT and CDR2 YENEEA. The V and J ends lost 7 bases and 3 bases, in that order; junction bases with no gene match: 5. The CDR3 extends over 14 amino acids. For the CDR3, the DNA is TGTGCCAGCAATGGGACAGGTGACTACAATGAGCAGTTCTTC. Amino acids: CASNGTGDYNEQFF. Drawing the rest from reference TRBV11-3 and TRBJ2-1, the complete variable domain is EAGVVQSPRYKIIEKKQPVAFWCNPISGHNTLYWYLQNLGQGPELLIRYENEEAVDDSQLPKDRFSAERLKGVDSTLKIQPAELGDSAVYLCASNGTGDYNEQFFGPGTRLTVL.

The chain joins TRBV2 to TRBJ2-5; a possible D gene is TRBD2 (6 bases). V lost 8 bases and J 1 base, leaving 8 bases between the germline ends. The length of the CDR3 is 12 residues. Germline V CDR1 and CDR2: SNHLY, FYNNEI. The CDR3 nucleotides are TGTGCCAGCCAGCGGGCCCAAGAGACCCAGTACTTC. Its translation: CASQRAQETQYF.

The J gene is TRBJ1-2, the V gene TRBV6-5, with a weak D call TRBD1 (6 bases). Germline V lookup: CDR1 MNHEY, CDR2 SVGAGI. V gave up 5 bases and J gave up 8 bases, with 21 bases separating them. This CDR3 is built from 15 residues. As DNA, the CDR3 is TGTGCCAGCAGTCGAGGGACACCCGGGGGGCGCGGCTACACCTTC. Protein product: CASSRGTPGGRGYTF.

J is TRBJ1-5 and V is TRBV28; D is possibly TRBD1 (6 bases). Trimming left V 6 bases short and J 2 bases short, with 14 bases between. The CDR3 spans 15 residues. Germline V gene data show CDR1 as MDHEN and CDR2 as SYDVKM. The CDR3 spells CASRLGGGRNQPQHF. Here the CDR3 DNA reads TGTGCCAGCAGACTCGGGGGGGGGCGCAATCAGCCCCAGCATTTT.

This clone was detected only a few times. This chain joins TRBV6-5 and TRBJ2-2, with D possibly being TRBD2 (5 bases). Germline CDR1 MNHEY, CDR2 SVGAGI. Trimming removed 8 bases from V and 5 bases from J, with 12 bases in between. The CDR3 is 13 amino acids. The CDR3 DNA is TGTGCCAGCGGGAGTAGGTGGACCGGGGAGCTGTTTTTT. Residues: CASGSRWTGELFF.

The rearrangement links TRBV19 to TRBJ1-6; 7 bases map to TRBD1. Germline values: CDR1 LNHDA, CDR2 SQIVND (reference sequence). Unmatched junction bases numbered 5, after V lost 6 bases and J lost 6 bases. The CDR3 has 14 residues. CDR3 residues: CASRTGTGNSPLHF. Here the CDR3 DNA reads TGTGCCAGTAGGACAGGGACGGGTAATTCACCCCTCCACTTT.

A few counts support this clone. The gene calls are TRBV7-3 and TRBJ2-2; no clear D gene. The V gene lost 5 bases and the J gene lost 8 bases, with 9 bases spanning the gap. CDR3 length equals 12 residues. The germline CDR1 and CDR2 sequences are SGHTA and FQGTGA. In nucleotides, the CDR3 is TGTGCCAGCAGCCCTCTCTTAGGGGAGCTGTTTTTT. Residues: CASSPLLGELFF.

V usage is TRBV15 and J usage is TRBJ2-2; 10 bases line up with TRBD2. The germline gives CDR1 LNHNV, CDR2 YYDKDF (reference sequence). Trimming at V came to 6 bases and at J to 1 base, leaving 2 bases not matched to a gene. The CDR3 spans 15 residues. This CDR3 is CATSWTSGNTGELFF. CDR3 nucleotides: TGTGCCACCAGTTGGACTAGCGGGAACACCGGGGAGCTGTTTTTT.